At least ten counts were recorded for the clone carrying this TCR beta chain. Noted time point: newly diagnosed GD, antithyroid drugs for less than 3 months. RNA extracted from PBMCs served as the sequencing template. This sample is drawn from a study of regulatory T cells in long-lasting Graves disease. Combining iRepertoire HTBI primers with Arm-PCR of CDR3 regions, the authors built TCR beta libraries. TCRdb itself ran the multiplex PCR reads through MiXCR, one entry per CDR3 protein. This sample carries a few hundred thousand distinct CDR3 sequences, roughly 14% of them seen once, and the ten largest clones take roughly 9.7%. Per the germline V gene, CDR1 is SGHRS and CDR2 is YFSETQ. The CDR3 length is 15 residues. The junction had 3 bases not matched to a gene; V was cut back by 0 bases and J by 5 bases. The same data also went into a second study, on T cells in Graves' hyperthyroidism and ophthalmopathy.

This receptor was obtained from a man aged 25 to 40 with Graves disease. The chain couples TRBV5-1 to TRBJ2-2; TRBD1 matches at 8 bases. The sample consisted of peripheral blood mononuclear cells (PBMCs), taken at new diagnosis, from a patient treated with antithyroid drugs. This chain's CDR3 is CASSLVQGATGELFF. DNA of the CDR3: TGCGCCAGCAGCTTGGTGCAGGGGGCAACCGGGGAGCTGTTTTTT.